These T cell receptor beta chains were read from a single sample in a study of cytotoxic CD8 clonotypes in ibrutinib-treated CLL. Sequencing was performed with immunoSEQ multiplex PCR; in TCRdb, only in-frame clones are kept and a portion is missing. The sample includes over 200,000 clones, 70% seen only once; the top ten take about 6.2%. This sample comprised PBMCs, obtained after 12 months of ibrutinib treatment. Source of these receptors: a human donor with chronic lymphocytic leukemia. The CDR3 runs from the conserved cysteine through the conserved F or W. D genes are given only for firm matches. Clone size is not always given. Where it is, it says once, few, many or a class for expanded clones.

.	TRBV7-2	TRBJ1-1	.	CASSSQWTENTEAFF	TGTGCCAGCAGCTCCCAATGGACAGAGAACACTGAAGCTTTCTTT
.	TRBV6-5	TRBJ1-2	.	CASSYLGVFYGYTF	TGTGCCAGCAGTTACTTGGGGGTATTCTATGGCTACACCTTC
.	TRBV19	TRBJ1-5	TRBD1	CASSIRTGGKPQHF	TGTGCCAGTAGTATACGGACAGGGGGTAAGCCCCAGCATTTT
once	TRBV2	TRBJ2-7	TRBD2	CASMRTGTSGRGSSYEQYF	TGTGCCAGCATGAGAACCGGGACTAGCGGGAGAGGGAGCTCCTACGAGCAGTACTTC
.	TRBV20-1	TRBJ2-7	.	CSAWGSYEQYF	TGCAGTGCTTGGGGTTCCTACGAGCAGTACTTC
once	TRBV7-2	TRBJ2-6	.	CASSYAGPTGANVLTF	TGTGCCAGCAGCTACGCGGGTCCTACTGGGGCCAACGTCCTGACTTTC
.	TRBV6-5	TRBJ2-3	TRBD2	CAVRLAGGLTDTQYF	TGTGCCGTCCGACTAGCGGGAGGTCTCACAGATACGCAGTATTTT
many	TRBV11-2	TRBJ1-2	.	CASSLEGAYGYTF	TGTGCCAGCAGCTTAGAAGGGGCCTATGGCTACACCTTC
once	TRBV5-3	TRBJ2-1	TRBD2	CARSLGLAGFNRRCNEQFF	TGTGCCAGAAGCTTGGGACTAGCGGGATTCAATAGGCGATGCAATGAGCAGTTCTTC
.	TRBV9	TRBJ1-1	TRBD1	CASSPYGTVYFMNTEAFF	TGTGCCAGCAGCCCCTACGGGACAGTCTATTTCATGAACACTGAAGCTTTCTTT
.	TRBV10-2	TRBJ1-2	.	CASTGQGSDYGYTF	TGCGCCAGCACCGGCCAGGGTTCGGACTATGGCTACACCTTC
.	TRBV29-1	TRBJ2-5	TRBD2	CSVEAGAAETQYF	TGCAGCGTTGAGGCGGGAGCCGCAGAGACCCAGTACTTC
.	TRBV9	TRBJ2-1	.	CASSVDWQTSYNEQFF	TGTGCCAGCAGCGTAGATTGGCAGACCTCCTACAATGAGCAGTTCTTC
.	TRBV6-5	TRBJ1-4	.	CASTPQSGTNEKLFF	TGTGCCAGCACTCCGCAGTCCGGGACTAATGAAAAACTGTTTTTT
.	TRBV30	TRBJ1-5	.	CAWSGGLSNQPQHF	TGTGCCTGGAGCGGGGGACTTAGCAATCAGCCCCAGCATTTT
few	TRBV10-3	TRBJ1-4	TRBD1	CAISTGAEKLFF	TGTGCCATCAGCACAGGGGCTGAAAAACTGTTTTTT
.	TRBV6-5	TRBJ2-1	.	CASSYSSGGRSEQFF	TGTGCCAGCAGTTACTCGTCCGGGGGGCGAAGTGAGCAGTTCTTC
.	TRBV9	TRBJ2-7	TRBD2	CASSASGPTERYF	TGTGCCAGCAGCGCTAGCGGCCCCACCGAGAGGTACTTC
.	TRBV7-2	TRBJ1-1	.	CASSLGSQANTEAFF	TGTGCCAGCAGCTTAGGTTCCCAGGCGAACACTGAAGCTTTCTTT
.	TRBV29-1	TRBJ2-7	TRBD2	CSVHPGGQRQYF	TGCAGCGTGCACCCGGGGGGGCAAAGGCAGTACTTC
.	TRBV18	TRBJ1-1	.	CASSPQGVNTEAFF	TGTGCCAGCTCACCACAGGGGGTGAACACTGAAGCTTTCTTT
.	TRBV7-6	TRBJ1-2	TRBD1	CASSSYRGGGYTF	TGTGCCAGCAGCTCCTACAGGGGAGGGGGCTACACCTTC